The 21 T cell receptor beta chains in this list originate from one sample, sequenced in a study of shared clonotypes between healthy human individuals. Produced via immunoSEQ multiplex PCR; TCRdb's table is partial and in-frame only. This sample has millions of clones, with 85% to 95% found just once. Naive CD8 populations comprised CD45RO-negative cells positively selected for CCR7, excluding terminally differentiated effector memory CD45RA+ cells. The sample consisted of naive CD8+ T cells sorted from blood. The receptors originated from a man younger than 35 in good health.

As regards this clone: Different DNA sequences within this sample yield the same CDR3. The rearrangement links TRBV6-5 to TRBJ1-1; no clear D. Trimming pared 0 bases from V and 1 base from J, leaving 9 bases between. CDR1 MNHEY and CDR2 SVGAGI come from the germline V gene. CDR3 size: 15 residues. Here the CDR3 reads CASSYSRTSNTEAFF. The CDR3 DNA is TGTGCCAGCAGTTACTCTCGAACATCGAACACTGAAGCTTTCTTT.

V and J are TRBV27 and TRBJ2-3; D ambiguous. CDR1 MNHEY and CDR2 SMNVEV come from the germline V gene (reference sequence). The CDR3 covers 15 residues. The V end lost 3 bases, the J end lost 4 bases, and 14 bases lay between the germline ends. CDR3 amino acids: CASSFAGASPDTQYF. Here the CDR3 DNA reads TGTGCCAGCAGTTTTGCAGGAGCCTCCCCAGATACGCAGTATTTT.

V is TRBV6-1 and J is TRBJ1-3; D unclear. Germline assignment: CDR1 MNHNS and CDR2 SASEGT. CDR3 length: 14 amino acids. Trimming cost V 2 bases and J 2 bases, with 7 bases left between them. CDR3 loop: CASSEIGAGNTIYF. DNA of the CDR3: TGTGCCAGCAGTGAAATAGGCGCTGGAAACACCATATATTTT.

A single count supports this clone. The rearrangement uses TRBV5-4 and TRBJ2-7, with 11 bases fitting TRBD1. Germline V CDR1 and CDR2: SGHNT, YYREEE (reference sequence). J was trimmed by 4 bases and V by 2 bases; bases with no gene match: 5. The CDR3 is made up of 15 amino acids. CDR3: CASSFRTGGIYEQYF. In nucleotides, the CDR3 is TGTGCCAGCAGCTTCCGGACAGGGGGCATATACGAGCAGTACTTC.

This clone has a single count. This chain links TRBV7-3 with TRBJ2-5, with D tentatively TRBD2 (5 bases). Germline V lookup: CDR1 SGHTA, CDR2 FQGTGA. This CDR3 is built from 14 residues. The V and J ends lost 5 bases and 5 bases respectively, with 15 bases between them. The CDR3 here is CASSPLASWETQYF. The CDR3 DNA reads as TGTGCCAGCAGCCCCTTGGCTAGCTGGGAGACCCAGTACTTC.

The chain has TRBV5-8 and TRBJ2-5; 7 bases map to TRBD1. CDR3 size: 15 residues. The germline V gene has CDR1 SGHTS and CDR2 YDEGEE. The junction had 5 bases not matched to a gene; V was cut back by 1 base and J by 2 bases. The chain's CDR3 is CASSLWQGVQETQYF. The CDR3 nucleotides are TGTGCCAGCAGCTTGTGGCAGGGGGTACAAGAGACCCAGTACTTC.

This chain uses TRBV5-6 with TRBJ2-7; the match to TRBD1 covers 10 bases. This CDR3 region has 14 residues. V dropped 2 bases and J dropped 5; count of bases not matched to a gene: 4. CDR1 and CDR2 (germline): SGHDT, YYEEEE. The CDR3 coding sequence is TGTGCCAGCAGCTTTGGACAGGGGGGCCACGAGCAGTACTTC. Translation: CASSFGQGGHEQYF. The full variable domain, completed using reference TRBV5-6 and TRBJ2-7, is DAGVTQSPTHLIKTRGQQVTLRCSPKSGHDTVSWYQQALGQGPQFIFQYYEEEERQRGNFPDRFSGHQFPNYSSELNVNALLLGDSALYLCASSFGQGGHEQYFGPGTRLTVT.

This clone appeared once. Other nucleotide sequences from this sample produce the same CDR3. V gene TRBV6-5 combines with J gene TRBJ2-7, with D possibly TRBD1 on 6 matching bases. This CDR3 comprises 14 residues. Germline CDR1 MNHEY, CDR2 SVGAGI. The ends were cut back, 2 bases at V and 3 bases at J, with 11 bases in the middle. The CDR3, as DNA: TGTGCCAGCAGTTACCTATCAGGGGACTACGAGCAGTACTTC. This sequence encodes CASSYLSGDYEQYF.

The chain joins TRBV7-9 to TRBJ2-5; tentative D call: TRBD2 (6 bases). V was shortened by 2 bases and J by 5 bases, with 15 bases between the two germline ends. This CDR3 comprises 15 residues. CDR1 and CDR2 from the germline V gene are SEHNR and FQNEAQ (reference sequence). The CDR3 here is CASSLSVREVETQYF. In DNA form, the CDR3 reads TGTGCCAGCAGCTTAAGCGTGCGGGAAGTCGAGACCCAGTACTTC.

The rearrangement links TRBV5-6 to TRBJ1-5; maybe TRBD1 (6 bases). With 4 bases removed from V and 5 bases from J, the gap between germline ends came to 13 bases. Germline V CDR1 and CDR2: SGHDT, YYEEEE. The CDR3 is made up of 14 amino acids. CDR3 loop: CASSARQDYQPQHF. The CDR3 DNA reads TGTGCCAGCAGCGCCCGACAGGACTATCAGCCCCAGCATTTT.

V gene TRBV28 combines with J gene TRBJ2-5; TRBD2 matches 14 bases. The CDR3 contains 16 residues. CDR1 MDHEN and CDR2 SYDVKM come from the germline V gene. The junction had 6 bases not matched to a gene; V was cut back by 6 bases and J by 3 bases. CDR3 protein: CASSHRLAGGKETQYF. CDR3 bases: TGTGCCAGCAGCCATAGACTAGCGGGGGGGAAAGAGACCCAGTACTTC.

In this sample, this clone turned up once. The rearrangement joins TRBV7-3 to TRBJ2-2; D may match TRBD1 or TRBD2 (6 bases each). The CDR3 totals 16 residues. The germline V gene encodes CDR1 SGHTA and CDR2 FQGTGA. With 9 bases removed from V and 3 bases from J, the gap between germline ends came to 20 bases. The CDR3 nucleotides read TGTGCCAGTCGGGCAGGGCCAGGGGAGGACACCGGGGAGCTGTTTTTT. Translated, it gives CASRAGPGEDTGELFF.

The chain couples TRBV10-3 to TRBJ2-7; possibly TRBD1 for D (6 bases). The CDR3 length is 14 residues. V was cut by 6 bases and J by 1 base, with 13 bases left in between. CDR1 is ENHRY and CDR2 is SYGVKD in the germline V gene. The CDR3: CAISYTGSSYEQYF. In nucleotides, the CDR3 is TGTGCCATCAGCTATACAGGGTCGTCCTACGAGCAGTACTTC.

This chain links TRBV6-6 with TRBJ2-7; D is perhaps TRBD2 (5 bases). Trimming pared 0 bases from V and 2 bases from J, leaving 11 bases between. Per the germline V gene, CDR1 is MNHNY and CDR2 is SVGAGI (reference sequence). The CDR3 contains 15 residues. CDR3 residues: CASSYSLGLTYEQYF. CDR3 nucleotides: TGTGCCAGCAGTTACTCGTTAGGACTGACCTACGAGCAGTACTTC.

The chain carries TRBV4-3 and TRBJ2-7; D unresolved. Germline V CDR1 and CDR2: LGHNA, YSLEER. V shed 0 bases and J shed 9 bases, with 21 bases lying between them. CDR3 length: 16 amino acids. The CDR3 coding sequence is TGCGCCAGCAGCCAAGATCGCGGAAACCCTGCCTGGGGGCAGTACTTC. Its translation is CASSQDRGNPAWGQYF.

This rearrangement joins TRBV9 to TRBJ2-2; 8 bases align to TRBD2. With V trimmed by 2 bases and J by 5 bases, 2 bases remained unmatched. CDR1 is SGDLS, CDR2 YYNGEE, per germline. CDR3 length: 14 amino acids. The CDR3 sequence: CASSVSGATGELFF. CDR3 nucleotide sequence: TGTGCCAGCAGCGTTAGCGGGGCAACCGGGGAGCTGTTTTTT.

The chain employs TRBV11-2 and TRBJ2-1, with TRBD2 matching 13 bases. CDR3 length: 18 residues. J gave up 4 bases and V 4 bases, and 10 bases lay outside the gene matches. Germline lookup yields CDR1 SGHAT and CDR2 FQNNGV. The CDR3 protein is CASSSRGLAGVRYNEQFF. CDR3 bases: TGTGCCAGCAGCTCCAGAGGACTAGCGGGAGTCAGGTACAATGAGCAGTTCTTC.

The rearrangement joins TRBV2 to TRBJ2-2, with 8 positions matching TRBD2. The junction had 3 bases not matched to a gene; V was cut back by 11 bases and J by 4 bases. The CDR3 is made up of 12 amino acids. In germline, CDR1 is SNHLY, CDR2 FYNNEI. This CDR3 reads CAGTSPTGELFF. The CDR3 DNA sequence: TGTGCCGGGACTAGTCCCACCGGGGAGCTGTTTTTT.

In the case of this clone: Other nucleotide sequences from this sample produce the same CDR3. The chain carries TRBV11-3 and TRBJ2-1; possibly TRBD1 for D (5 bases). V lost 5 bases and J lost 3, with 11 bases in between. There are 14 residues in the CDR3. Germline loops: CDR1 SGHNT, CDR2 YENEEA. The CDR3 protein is CASSPRQGYNEQFF. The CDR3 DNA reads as TGTGCCAGCAGCCCAAGGCAGGGCTACAATGAGCAGTTCTTC.

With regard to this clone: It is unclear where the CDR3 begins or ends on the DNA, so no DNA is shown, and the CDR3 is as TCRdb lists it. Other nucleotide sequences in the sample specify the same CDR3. The CDR3 sequence is CASSFGPGSNQPQHF. The V call is TRBV27, the J call TRBJ1-5; TRBD1 was called by the table and not checked on the DNA. The CDR3 adds up to 15 amino acids, both ends counted. Germline assignment: CDR1 MNHEY and CDR2 SMNVEV (reference sequence).

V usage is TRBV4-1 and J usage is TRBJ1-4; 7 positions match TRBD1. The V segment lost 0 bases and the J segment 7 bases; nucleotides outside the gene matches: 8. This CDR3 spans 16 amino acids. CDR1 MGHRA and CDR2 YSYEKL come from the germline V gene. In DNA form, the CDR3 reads TGCGCCAGCAGCCAAGATCGGGGGGCAGGGGGTGAAAAACTGTTTTTT. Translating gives CASSQDRGAGGEKLFF.